The present T cell receptor beta chain was sequenced within a study of post-analysis software for immune sequencing data. Study in general: Clinical courses comprised relapsing-remitting, secondary progressive and progressive-relapsing multiple sclerosis. General observations from the study: Under the F measure, samples that were prepared in one batch clustered strongly together. Higher frequency in patients than in controls was seen for about five TRBV segments, with TRBV5-6, TRBV5-1 and TRBV20-1 among them.

V shed 3 bases and J shed 3 bases, with 10 bases lying between them. CDR3 length: 13 amino acids. Per the germline V gene, CDR1 is SGHNT and CDR2 is YYREEE (reference sequence). Incorporated into the TCR beta cDNA libraries were unique molecular identifiers, which served to reduce PCR and sequencing biases. Each sample of roughly 0.9 to 11 million input T cells yielded roughly 500,000 cDNA molecules, so each molecule approximated one T cell. TCRdb re-called the PCR reads with MiXCR, one entry per CDR3 protein. The sample lists about 620,000 distinct CDR3 sequences, 44% occurring once. Turning to this clonotype: Antigen unknown.

The sequenced sample was blood. This receptor was obtained from a girl aged 10 to 17 with multiple sclerosis. The chain has TRBV5-4 and TRBJ2-7, with unresolved D. The DNA for the CDR3 is TGTGCCAGCAGCTCATCAGCAAACTACGAGCAGTACTTC. Amino acids: CASSSSANYEQYF.